One sample yielded the 8 T cell receptor beta chains listed below, sequenced in a study of beta chain features in type 1 diabetes. Study-level results: Shorter TCRB CDR3s, moderately but significantly so, marked every one of the four CD4+ subsets in Type 1 diabetes patients.

No antigens are known for them. Investigators reverse transcribed all isolated RNA, so they sequenced expressed TCRB transcripts. Here immunoSEQ multiplex PCR was the method, and the copy in TCRdb shows in-frame clones only, minus some. In the table there are about 99,000 clones, 25% to 30% of which are singletons. Sample: central memory CD4+ T cells from blood. The source of these receptors is a woman between 18 and 29 years old with type 1 diabetes.

This clone turned up a few times. This chain connects TRBV18 to TRBJ2-3; D is possibly TRBD1 (5 bases). The length of the CDR3 is 12 residues. V lost 2 bases to trimming and J lost 5 bases, with 5 bases between them. Germline values: CDR1 KGHSH, CDR2 LQKENI. The CDR3 region has the DNA TGTGCCAGCTCACCAAGGGGAGATACGCAGTATTTT. Translating gives CASSPRGDTQYF.

The rearrangement uses TRBV5-6 and TRBJ2-7; 9 positions match TRBD2. The V gene's germline CDR1 is SGHDT and CDR2 YYEEEE. CDR3 length: 15 amino acids. Germline trimming cut 0 bases from V and 3 bases from J; bases unmatched to any gene: 4. CDR3 DNA sequence: TGTGCCAGCAGCTTGGCGGGGACTAGCTTCTACGAGCAGTACTTC. Residues: CASSLAGTSFYEQYF.

The chain couples TRBV25-1 to TRBJ1-1; no clear D. Trimming removed 6 bases from V and 4 bases from J, with 21 bases in between. CDR1 is MGHDK and CDR2 is SYGVNS in the germline V gene. CDR3 length: 16 amino acids. The DNA of the CDR3 is TGTGCCAGCAGCAGTGGTTCCCTGCAGTGGAGCACTGAAGCTTTCTTT. This encodes CASSSGSLQWSTEAFF.

The chain carries TRBV25-1 and TRBJ2-5; tentative D call: TRBD1 (6 bases). CDR3 length: 15 amino acids. Trimming shortened V by 5 bases and J by 2 bases, and 15 bases separated the two germline ends. CDR1 and CDR2 (germline): MGHDK, SYGVNS. The CDR3 here is CASSLGAGLQETQYF. CDR3 in DNA: TGTGCCAGCAGTTTGGGGGCGGGTTTGCAAGAGACCCAGTACTTC. Drawing the rest from reference TRBV25-1 and TRBJ2-5, the complete variable domain is EADIYQTPRYLVIGTGKKITLECSQTMGHDKMYWYQQDPGMELHLIHYSYGVNSTEKGDLSSESTVSRIRTEHFPLTLESARPSHTSQYLCASSLGAGLQETQYFGPGTRLLVL.

The chain employs TRBV30 and TRBJ2-7, with 9 bases identical to TRBD2. This CDR3 contains 12 residues. Trimming took 5 bases from V and 2 from J; bases not matched to a gene: 1. The germline CDR1 and CDR2 sequences are GTSNPN and SVGIG (reference sequence). CDR3 sequence reads: CAWAGGAYEQYF. CDR3 DNA sequence: TGTGCCTGGGCGGGAGGGGCCTACGAGCAGTACTTC. Combining the CDR3 with reference TRBV30 and TRBJ2-7 gives the whole variable domain SQTIHQWPATLVQPVGSPLSLECTVEGTSNPNLYWYRQAAGRGLQLLFYSVGIGQISSEVPQNLSASRPQDRQFILSSKKLLLSDSGFYLCAWAGGAYEQYFGPGTRLTVT.

This clone has more than one count but fewer than ten. The chain uses TRBV6-5 and TRBJ2-4; D is unclear. The germline V gene encodes CDR1 MNHEY and CDR2 SVGAGI. This CDR3 has 15 residues. Trimming cost V 5 bases and J 1 base, with 12 bases left between them. CDR3 bases: TGTGCCAGCAGTGGAGTTAATGCGGCCAAAAACATTCAGTACTTC. Its translation: CASSGVNAAKNIQYF.

This clone was observed a few times. CDR3 nucleotides: TGTGCCTCGACAGAAAACTACGAGCAGTACTTC. This translates into CASTENYEQYF. The chain uses TRBV7-9 and TRBJ2-7, with D maybe TRBD1 (5 bases). V lost 11 bases and J lost 3, with 11 bases in between. CDR3 size: 11 residues. Germline CDR1 and CDR2: SEHNR and FQNEAQ (reference sequence).

The CDR3 nucleotides are TGTGCCAGCAGCTTAACTTTGGGAGGGGCGCGGGGTGAGCAGTTCTTC. Protein product: CASSLTLGGARGEQFF. The V and J genes are TRBV7-3 and TRBJ2-1; 7 nucleotides line up with TRBD2. CDR1 and CDR2 from the germline V gene are SGHTA and FQGTGA. J gave up 9 bases and V 0 bases, and 11 bases lay outside the gene matches. CDR3 size: 16 residues.